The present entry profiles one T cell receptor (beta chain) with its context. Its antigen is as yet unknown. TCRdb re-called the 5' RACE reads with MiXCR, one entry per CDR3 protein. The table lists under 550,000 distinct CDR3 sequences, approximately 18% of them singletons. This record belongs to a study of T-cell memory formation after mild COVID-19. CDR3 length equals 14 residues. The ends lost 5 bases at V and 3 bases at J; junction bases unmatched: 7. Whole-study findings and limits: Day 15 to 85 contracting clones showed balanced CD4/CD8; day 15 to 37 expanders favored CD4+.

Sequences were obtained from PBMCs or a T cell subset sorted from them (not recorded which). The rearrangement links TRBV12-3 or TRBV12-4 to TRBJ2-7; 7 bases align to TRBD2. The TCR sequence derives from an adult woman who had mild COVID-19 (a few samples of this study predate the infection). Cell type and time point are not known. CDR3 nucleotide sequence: TGTGCCAGCAGTCCTCCGACGGGGGGCTACGAGCAGTACTTC. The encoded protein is CASSPPTGGYEQYF.